Here is one TCR beta chain with its context. Its antigen is unidentified. Documented treatment: roughly ten-day PBMC culture with coronavirus spike peptide pools or control peptides (ViraFEST assay). This entry is derived from a study of vaccination and CD4 T cells after COVID-19. Study-level information: SARS-CoV-2 was confirmed by nasal swab PCR; disease was mild in roughly ten, severe in one. Control cultures, each given a CEFX pool, an HIV-1 Nef pool, or no peptide, were included. Blood was drawn a median roughly 79 days post second dose, range 14 to 241.

Scientists ran DNA taken from cultured CD4+ T cells through the Oncomine TCR Beta short-read assay for sequencing. TCRdb independently ran MiXCR on the PCR reads; one entry per CDR3 protein. The repertoire holds more than 15,000 distinct CDR3 sequences, with more than 20% as singletons. Trimming left V 1 base short and J 7 bases short, with 7 bases between. The CDR3 consists of 12 residues. Germline loops: CDR1 SGHDN, CDR2 FVKESK. The chain is built from TRBV14 and TRBJ2-5, with D unclear. The specimen sequenced was cultured CD4+ T cells from blood. The source is a human donor with COVID-19. CDR3 loop: CASSQGSGTQYF. CDR3 coding DNA: TGTGCCAGCAGCCAAGGCTCCGGGACCCAGTACTTC.